This entry features one T cell receptor (beta chain) sequence. The antigen is unknown. Researchers turned away patients with other autoimmune diseases, uncontrolled infections, pregnancy or lactation. The starting material, more than 8.5 ml of fresh peripheral blood, provided the PBMCs. The data derive from a study of Graves' ophthalmopathy and Graves' hyperthyroidism. In the study overall: No treatment had been given when peripheral blood was collected at initial diagnosis. Regarding the study as a whole: Most expanded clonotypes in thyroid above 0.001 frequency also showed up in blood.

Transcripts of RNA were the source for amplifying TCR beta CDR3 regions. HTBI-primed first-round RT-PCR preceded second-round multiplex PCR. MiXCR, run by TCRdb on the multiplex PCR reads, gives a single entry per CDR3 protein. The table lists roughly 160,000 distinct CDR3 sequences, roughly two fifths of them singletons. The V and J ends lost 7 bases and 10 bases respectively, with 14 bases between them. Germline V gene lookup returns CDR1 SGHAT and CDR2 FQNNGV. The CDR3 loop spans 13 amino acids. This TCR came from a man younger than 40 with Graves' ophthalmopathy. Sequenced: peripheral blood. The chain carries TRBV11-2 and TRBJ1-6; D gene ambiguous. The chain's CDR3 is CASKRAGESPLHF. DNA for the CDR3: TGTGCCAGCAAACGCGCGGGAGAATCACCCCTCCACTTT.